This T cell receptor (beta chain) was captured in a study of control samples from healthy donors and cancer patients. The CDR3 is 15 amino acids. The germline V and J ends were trimmed by 3 bases and 5 bases, with 17 bases remaining between them. CDR1 and CDR2 (germline): SGHRS, YFSETQ. Clones were read by immunoSEQ multiplex PCR, and TCRdb kept only the in-frame ones, dropping some. The repertoire includes tens of thousands of clones, approximately 84% of them detected once, and roughly 39% sits in the top ten. Sequences were obtained from PBMCs. This chain connects TRBV5-1 to TRBJ1-1, with D perhaps TRBD1 (6 bases). This clonotype was sampled from a man aged 70 or older with lung cancer. The CDR3 spells CASSYLTGSGTEAFF. CDR3 sequence (DNA): TGCGCCAGCAGCTACTTGACAGGATCGGGTACTGAAGCTTTCTTT.